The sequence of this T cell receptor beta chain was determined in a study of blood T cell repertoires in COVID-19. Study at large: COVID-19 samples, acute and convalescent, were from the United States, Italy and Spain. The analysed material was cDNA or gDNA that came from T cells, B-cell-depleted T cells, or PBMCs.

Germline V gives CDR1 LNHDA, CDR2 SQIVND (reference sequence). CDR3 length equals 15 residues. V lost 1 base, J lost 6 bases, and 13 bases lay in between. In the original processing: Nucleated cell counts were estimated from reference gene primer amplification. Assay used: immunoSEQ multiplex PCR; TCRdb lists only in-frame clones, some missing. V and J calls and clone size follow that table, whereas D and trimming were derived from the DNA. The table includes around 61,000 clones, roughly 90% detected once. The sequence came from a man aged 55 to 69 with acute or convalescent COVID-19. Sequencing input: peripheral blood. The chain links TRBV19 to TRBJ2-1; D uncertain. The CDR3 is CASSIGLVKFNEQFF. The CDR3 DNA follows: TGTGCCAGTAGTATAGGCCTAGTTAAATTCAATGAGCAGTTCTTC.